This T cell receptor beta chain was captured in a study of blood T cell repertoires in COVID-19. Background on the study: Both acute and convalescent COVID-19 samples were obtained from the United States, Italy and Spain. Nucleic acid was either cDNA or gDNA, and it came from T cells, B-cell-depleted T cells, or PBMCs.

In this sample, this clone turned up once. The identical CDR3 is also encoded by other nucleotide sequences in the sample. Source study methods: The assay estimated nucleated cells by amplifying reference gene primers. Generated by immunoSEQ multiplex PCR, the TCRdb table keeps only in-frame clones and is missing some. That table is the source of V, J and clone size, and D and trimming were worked out from the DNA. The repertoire consists of some 98,000 clones, with roughly 80% occurring once and the leading ten covering approximately 11%. The source is a man between 65 and 85 years old with active or convalescent COVID-19. Sequenced material: peripheral blood.

In DNA, the CDR3 is TGTGCCATCAGTGAGCGGGGAGACACTGAAGCTTTCTTT. This encodes CAISERGDTEAFF. The chain uses TRBV10-3 and TRBJ1-1; D ambiguous. Germline CDR1 ENHRY, CDR2 SYGVKD. V gave up 2 bases and J gave up 3 bases, with 7 bases separating them. CDR3 size: 13 residues.